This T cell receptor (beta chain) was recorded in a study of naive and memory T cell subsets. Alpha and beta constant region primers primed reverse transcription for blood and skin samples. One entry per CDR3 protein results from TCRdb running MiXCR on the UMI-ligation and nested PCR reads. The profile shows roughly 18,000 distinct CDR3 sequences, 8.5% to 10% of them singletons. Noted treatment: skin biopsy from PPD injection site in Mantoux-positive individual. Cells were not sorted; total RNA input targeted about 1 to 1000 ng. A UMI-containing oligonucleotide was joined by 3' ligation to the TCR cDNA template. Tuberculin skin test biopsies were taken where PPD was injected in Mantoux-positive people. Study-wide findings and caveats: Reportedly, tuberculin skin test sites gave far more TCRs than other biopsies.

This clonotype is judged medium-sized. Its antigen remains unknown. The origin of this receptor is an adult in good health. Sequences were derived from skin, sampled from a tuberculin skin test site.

In DNA form, the CDR3 reads TGTGCCAGTACCGTCGCGGCGAACACCGGGGAGCTGTTTTTT. Translation: CASTVAANTGELFF. V and J are TRBV19 and TRBJ2-2; D gene unclear. This CDR3 comprises 14 residues. V shed 7 bases and J shed 0 bases, with 9 bases lying between them. From germline, CDR1 is LNHDA and CDR2 SQIVND (reference sequence).